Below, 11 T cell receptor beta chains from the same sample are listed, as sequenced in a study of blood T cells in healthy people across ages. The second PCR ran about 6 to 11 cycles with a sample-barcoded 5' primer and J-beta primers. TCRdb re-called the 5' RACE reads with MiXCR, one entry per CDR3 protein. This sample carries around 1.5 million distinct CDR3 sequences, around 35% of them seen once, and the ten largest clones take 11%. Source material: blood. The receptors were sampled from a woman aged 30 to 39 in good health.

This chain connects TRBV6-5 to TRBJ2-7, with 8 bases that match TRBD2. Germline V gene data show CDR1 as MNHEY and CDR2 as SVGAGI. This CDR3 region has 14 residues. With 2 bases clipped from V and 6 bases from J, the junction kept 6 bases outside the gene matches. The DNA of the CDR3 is TGTGCCAGCAGTTACAACGGGGGGGCCTCCGAGCAGTACTTC. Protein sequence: CASSYNGGASEQYF.

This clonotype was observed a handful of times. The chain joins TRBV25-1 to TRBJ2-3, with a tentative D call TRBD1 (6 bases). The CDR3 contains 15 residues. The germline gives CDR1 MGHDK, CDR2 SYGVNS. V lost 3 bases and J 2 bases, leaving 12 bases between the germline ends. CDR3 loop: CASSDGPGDTDTQYF. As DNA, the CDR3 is TGTGCCAGCAGTGATGGTCCAGGGGACACAGATACGCAGTATTTT. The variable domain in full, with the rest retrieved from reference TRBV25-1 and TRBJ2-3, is EADIYQTPRYLVIGTGKKITLECSQTMGHDKMYWYQQDPGMELHLIHYSYGVNSTEKGDLSSESTVSRIRTEHFPLTLESARPSHTSQYLCASSDGPGDTDTQYFGPGTRLTVL.

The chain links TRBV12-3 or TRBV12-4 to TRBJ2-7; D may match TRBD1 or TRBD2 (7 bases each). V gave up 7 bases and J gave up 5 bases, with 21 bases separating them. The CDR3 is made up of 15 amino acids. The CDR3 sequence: CASNPQGGPRDEQYF. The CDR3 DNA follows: TGTGCCAGCAATCCTCAGGGGGGGCCCCGTGACGAGCAGTACTTC.

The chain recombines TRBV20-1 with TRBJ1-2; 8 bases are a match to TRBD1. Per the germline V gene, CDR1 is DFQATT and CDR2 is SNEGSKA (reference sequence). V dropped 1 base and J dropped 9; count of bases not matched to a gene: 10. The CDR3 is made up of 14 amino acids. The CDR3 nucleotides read TGCAGTGCTAGAGGTGGCAGGGGGCTAGAGAGCTACACCTTC. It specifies CSARGGRGLESYTF.

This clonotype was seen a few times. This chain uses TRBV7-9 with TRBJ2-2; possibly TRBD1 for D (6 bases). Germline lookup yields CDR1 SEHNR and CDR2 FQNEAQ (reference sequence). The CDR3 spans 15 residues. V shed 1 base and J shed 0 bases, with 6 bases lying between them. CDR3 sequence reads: CASSLGDTNTGELFF. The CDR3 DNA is TGTGCCAGCAGCTTAGGGGACACGAACACCGGGGAGCTGTTTTTT.

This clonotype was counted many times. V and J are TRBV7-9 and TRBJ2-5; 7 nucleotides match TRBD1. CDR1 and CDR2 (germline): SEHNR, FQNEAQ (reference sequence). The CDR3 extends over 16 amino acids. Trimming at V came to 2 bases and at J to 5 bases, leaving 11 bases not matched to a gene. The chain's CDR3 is CASSLLGQGERETQYF. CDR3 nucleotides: TGTGCCAGCAGCTTATTGGGGCAGGGGGAGCGTGAGACCCAGTACTTC. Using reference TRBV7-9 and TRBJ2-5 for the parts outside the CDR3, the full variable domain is DTGVSQNPRHKITKRGQNVTFRCDPISEHNRLYWYRQTLGQGPEFLTYFQNEAQLEKSRLLSDRFSAERPKGSFSTLEIQRTEQGDSAMYLCASSLLGQGERETQYFGPGTRLLVL.

The CDR3 DNA follows: TGTGCCAGCAGCTTAGATTCGGCGGGGGGAGGGGAGACCCAGTACTTC. Translation gives CASSLDSAGGGETQYF. The chain couples TRBV7-6 to TRBJ2-7, with 8 bases that match TRBD2. The DNA end lines up better with TRBJ2-5; the J call may be wrong. Germline V gene data show CDR1 as SGHVS and CDR2 as FNYEAQ. CDR3 length: 16 amino acids.

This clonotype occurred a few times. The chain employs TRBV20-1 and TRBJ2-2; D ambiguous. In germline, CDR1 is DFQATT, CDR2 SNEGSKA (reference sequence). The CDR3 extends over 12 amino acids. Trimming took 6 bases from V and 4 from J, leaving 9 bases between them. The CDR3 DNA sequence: TGCAGTGCCCTATTGAGCACCGGGGAGCTGTTTTTT. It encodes CSALLSTGELFF.

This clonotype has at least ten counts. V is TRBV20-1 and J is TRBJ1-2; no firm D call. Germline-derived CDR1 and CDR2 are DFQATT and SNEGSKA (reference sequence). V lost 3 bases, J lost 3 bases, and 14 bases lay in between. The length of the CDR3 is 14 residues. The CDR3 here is CSASSSRVDYGYTF. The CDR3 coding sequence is TGCAGTGCTAGTAGTAGTAGGGTTGACTATGGCTACACCTTC.

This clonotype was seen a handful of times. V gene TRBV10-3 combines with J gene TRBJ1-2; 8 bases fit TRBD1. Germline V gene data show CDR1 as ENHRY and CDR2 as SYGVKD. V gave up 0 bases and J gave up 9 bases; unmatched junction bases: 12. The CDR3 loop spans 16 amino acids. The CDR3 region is CAISESISTGDLCYTF. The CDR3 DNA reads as TGTGCCATCAGTGAGTCCATTTCGACAGGGGATCTTTGCTACACCTTC.

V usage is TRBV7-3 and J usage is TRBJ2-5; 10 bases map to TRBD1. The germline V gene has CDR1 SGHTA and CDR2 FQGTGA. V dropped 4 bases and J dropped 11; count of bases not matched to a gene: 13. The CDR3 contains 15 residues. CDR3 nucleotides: TGTGCCAGCAGCTCGGACAGGGGGGCCTACAATGAGCAGTACTTC. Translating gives CASSSDRGAYNEQYF.